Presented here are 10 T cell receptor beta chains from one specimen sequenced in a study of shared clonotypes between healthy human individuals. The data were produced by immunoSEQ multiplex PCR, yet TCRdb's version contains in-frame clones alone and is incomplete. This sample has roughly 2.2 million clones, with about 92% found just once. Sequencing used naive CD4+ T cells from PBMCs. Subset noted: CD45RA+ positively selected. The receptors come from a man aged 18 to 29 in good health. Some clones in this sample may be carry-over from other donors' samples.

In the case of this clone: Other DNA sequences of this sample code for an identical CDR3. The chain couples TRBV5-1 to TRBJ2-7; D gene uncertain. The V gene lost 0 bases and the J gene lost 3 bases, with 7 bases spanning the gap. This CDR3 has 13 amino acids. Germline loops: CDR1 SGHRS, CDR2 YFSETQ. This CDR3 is CASSLVGGYEQYF. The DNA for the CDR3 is TGCGCCAGCAGCTTGGTGGGCGGCTACGAGCAGTACTTC.

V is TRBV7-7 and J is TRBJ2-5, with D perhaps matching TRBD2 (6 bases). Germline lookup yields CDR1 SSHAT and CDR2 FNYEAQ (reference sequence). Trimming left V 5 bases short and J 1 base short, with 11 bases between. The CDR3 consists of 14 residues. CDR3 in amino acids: CASSGPGGQETQYF. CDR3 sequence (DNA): TGTGCCAGCAGCGGCCCCGGGGGCCAAGAGACCCAGTACTTC.

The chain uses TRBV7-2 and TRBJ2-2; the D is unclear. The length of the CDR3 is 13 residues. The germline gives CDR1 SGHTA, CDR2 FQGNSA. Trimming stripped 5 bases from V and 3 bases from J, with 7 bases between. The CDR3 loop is CASSRPDTGELFF. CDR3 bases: TGTGCCAGCAGCCGCCCCGACACCGGGGAGCTGTTTTTT.

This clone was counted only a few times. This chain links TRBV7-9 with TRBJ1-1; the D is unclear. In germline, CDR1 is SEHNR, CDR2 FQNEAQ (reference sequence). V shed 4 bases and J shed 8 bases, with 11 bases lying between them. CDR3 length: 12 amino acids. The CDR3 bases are TGTGCCAGCAGCTATGAGGGCTCAGAAGCTTTCTTT. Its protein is CASSYEGSEAFF.

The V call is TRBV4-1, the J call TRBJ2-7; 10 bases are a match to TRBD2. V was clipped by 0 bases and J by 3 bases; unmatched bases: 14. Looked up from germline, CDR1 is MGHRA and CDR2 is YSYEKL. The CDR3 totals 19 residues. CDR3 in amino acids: CASSQEPSGSFPKNYEQYF. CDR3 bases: TGCGCCAGCAGCCAAGAGCCTAGCGGGAGTTTCCCAAAGAACTACGAGCAGTACTTC.

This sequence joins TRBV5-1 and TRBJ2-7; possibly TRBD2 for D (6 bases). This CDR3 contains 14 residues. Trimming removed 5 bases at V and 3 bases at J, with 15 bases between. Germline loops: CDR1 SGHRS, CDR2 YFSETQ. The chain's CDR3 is CASRAYTGDYEQYF. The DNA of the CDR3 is TGCGCCAGCAGAGCTTACACGGGGGACTACGAGCAGTACTTC.

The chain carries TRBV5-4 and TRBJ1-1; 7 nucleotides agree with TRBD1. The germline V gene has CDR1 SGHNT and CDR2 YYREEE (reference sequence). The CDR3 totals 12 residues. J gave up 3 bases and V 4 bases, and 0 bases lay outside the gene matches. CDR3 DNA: TGTGCCAGCAGCCAGGGGGACACTGAAGCTTTCTTT. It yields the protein CASSQGDTEAFF.

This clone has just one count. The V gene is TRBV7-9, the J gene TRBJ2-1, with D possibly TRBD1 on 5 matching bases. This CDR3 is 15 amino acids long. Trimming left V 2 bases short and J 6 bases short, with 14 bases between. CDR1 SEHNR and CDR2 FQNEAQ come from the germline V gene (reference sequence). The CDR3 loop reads CASSLSDRYPNEQFF. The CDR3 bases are TGTGCCAGCAGCTTATCCGACAGATACCCCAATGAGCAGTTCTTC.

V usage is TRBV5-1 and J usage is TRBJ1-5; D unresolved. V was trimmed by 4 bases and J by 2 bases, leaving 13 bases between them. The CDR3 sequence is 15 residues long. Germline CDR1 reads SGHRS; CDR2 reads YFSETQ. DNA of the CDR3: TGCGCCAGCAGCGAAGGGAGAGGAGGCAATCAGCCCCAGCATTTT. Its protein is CASSEGRGGNQPQHF.

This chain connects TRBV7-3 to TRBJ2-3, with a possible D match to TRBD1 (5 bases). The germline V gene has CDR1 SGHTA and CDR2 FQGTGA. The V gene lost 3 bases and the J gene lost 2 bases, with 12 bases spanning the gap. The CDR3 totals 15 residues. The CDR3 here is CASSLGQGLTDTQYF. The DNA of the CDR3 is TGTGCCAGCAGCTTGGGGCAGGGCCTCACAGATACGCAGTATTTT.